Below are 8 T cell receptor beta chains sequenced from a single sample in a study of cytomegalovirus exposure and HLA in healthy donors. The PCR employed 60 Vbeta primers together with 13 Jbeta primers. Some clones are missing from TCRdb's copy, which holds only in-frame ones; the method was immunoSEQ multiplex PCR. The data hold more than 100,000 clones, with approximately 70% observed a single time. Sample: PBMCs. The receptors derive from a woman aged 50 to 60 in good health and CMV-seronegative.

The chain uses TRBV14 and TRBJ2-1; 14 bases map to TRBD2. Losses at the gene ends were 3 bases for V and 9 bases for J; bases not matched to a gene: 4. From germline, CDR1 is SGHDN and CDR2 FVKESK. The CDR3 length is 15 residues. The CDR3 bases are TGTGCCAGCAGCCATGGGACTAGCGGGAGTCTTGAGCAGTTCTTC. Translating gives CASSHGTSGSLEQFF. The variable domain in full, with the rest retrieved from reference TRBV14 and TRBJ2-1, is EAGVTQFPSHSVIEKGQTVTLRCDPISGHDNLYWYRRVMGKEIKFLLHFVKESKQDESGMPNNRFLAERTGGTYSTLKVQPAELEDSGVYFCASSHGTSGSLEQFFGPGTRLTVL.

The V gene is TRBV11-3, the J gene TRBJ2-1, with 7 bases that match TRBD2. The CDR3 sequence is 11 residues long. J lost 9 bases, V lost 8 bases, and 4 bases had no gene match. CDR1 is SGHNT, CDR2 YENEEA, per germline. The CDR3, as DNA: TGTGCCAGCGGGCGGGAGTTTGAGCAGTTCTTC. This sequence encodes CASGREFEQFF.

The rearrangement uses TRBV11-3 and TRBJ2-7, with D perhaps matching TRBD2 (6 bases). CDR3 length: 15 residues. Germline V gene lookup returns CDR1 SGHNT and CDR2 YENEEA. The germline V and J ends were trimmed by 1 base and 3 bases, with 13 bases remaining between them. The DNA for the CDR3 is TGTGCCAGCAGCTTAGGCGTTGGAGGGGACTACGAGCAGTACTTC. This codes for CASSLGVGGDYEQYF.

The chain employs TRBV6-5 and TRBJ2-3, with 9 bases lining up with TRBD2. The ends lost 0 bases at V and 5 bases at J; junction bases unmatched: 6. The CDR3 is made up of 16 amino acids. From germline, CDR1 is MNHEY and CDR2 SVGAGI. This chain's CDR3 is CASSYSGRGGRDTQYF. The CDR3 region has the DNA TGTGCCAGCAGTTACTCGGGGCGGGGGGGTCGAGATACGCAGTATTTT.

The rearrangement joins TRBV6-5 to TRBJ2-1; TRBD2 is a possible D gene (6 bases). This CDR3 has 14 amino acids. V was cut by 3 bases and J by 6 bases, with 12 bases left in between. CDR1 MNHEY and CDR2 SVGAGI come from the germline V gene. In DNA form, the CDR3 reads TGTGCCAGCAGTTATATGGCGGGGTCCAATGAGCAGTTCTTC. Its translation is CASSYMAGSNEQFF.

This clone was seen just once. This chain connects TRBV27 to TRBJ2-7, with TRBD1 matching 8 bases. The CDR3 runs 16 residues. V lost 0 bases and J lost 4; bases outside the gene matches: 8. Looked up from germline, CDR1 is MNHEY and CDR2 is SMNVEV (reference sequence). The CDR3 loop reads CASSLSAPQGVYEQYF. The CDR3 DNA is TGTGCCAGCAGTTTATCAGCGCCACAGGGGGTTTACGAGCAGTACTTC.

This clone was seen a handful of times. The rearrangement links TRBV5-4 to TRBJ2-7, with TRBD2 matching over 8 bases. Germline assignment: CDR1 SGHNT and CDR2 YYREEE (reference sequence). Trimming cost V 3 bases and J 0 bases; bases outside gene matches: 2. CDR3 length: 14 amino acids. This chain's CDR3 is CASSSGLASYEQYF. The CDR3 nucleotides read TGTGCCAGCAGCTCAGGACTAGCCTCCTACGAGCAGTACTTC.

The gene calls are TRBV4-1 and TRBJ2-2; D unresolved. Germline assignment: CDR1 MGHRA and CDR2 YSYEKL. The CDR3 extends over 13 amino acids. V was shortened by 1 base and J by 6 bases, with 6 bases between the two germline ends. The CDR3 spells CASSQATAGELFF. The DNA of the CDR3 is TGCGCCAGCAGCCAAGCCACGGCCGGGGAGCTGTTTTTT.